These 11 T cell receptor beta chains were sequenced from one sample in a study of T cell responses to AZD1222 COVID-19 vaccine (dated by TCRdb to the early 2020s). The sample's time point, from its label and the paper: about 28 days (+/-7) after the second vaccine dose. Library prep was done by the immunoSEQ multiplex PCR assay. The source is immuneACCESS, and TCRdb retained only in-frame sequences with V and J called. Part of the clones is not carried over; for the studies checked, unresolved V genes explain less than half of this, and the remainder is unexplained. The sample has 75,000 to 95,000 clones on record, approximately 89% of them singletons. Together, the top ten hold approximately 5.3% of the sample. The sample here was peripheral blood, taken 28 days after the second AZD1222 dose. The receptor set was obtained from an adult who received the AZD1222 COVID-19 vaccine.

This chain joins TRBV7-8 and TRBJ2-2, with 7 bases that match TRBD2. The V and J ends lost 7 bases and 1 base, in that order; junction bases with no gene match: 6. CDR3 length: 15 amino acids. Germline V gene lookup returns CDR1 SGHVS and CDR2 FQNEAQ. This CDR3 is CASTGGGMNTGELFF. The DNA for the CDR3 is TGTGCCAGCACCGGGGGAGGGATGAACACCGGGGAGCTGTTTTTT. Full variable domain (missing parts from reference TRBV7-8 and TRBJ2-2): GAGVSQSPRYKVAKRGQDVALRCDPISGHVSLFWYQQALGQGPEFLTYFQNEAQLDKSGLPSDRFFAERPEGSVSTLKIQRTQQEDSAVYLCASTGGGMNTGELFFGEGSRLTVL.

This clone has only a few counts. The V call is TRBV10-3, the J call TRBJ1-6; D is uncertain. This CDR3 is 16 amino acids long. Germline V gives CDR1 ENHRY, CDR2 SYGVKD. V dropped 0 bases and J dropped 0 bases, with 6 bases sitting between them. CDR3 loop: CAISESYISYNSPLHF. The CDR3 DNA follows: TGTGCCATCAGTGAGTCCTACATCTCCTATAATTCACCCCTCCACTTT.

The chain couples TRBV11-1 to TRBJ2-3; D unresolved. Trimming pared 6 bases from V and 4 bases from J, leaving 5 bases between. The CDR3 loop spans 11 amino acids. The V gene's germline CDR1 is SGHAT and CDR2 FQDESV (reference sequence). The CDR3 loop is CASSSSDTQYF. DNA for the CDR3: TGTGCCAGCAGTTCTTCAGATACGCAGTATTTT.

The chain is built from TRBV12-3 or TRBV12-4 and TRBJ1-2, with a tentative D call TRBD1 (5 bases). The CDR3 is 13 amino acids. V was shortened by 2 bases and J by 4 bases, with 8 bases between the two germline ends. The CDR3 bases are TGTGCCAGCAGTTTACAGGGAATCTATGGCTACACCTTC. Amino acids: CASSLQGIYGYTF.

The CDR3 nucleotides read TGTGCCAGCAGCCCAGGACAGGGAGGATTGTTCACTGAAGCTTTCTTT. Translation: CASSPGQGGLFTEAFF. The chain has TRBV7-6 and TRBJ1-1; 8 bases fit TRBD1. The ends lost 5 bases at V and 4 bases at J; junction bases unmatched: 12. CDR1 is SGHVS and CDR2 is FNYEAQ in the germline V gene. The CDR3 loop spans 16 amino acids.

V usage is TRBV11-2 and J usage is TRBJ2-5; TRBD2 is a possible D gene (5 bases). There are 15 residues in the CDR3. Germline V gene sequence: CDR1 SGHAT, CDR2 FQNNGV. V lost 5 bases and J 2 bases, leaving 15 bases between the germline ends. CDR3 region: CASSPGGVRQETQYF. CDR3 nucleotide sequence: TGTGCCAGCAGCCCCGGAGGCGTACGTCAAGAGACCCAGTACTTC.

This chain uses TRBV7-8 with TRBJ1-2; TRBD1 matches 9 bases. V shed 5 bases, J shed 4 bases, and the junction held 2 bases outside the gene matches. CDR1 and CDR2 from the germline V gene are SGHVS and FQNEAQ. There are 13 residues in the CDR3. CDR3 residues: CASSKDRGYGYTF. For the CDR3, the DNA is TGTGCCAGCAGCAAGGACAGGGGCTATGGCTACACCTTC.

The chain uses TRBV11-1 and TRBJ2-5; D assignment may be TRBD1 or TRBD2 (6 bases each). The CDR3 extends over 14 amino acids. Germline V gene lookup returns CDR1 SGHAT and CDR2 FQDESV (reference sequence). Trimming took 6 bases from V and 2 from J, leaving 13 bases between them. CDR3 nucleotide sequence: TGTGCCAGCAGTCTTGGAGGGGGACAAGAGACCCAGTACTTC. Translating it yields CASSLGGGQETQYF. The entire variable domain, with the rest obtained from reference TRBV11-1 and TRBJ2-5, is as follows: EAEVAQSPRYKITEKSQAVAFWCDPISGHATLYWYRQILGQGPELLVQFQDESVVDDSQLPKDRFSAERLKGVDSTLKIQPAELGDSAMYLCASSLGGGQETQYFGPGTRLLVL.

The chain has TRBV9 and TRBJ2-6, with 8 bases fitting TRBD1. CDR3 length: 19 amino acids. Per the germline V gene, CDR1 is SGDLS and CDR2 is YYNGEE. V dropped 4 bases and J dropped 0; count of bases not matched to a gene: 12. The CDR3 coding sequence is TGTGCCAGCAGCCTCCCGTTGGGACAGGCCTCCTCTGGGGCCAACGTCCTGACTTTC. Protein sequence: CASSLPLGQASSGANVLTF.

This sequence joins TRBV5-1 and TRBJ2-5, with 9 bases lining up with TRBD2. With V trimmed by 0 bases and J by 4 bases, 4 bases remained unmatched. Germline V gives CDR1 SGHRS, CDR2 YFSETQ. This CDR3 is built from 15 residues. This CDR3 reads CASSLGLAGPETQYF. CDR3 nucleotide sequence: TGCGCCAGCAGCTTGGGGCTAGCGGGGCCAGAGACCCAGTACTTC.

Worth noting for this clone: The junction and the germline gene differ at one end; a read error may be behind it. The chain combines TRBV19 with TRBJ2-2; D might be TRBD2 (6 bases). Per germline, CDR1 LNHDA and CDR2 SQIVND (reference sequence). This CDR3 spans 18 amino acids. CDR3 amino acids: CASSIICGRPAGHRGAVF. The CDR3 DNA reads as TGTGCCAGTAGTATTATCTGCGGCAGGCCCGCGGGGCACCGGGGAGCTGTTTTT.